This TCR beta chain was captured by sequencing in a study of radiation and T cells in renal cell carcinoma (dated by TCRdb to 2018 to 2020). Study-level background: A total of around 50 samples underwent TCR beta sequencing, made up of approximately 26 tumors and about 27 peripheral blood samples. The last blood draw occurred 4 weeks after radiation, at the same time as nephrectomy. Across all 50 or so samples, 4,016,671 unique CDR3 nucleotide sequences, encoding 2,658,974 unique CDR3 amino acid sequences, were identified. Broader findings and caveats from the paper: Because the trial had a single-armed design, the trial could not examine how radiation dose or scheduling affected the TCR repertoire. An increase in top tumor clonotypes in blood was observed from baseline to 2 weeks post-radiation, followed by contraction by 4 weeks, which was taken to suggest transient expansion of tumor-resident clones. Changes in the blood repertoire were not tracked past 4 weeks after treatment. No pretreatment tumor biopsies were available, so the baseline intratumoral presence of clonotypes could not be determined.

A note on this clone: It lacks a known antigen. At one boundary the junction diverges from the germline segment, which might be a read error.

This specimen's time point label, interpreted: blood 4 weeks post-SBRT, at nephrectomy. The sample's treatment or condition label is to be understood as: 15 Gy SBRT to primary tumor, nephrectomy 4 weeks later. The samples were obtained from a clinical trial, where primary renal cell carcinomas were treated with 15 Gy stereotactic body radiation therapy and then removed by nephrectomy 4 weeks afterward. To follow tumor-enriched clonotypes, peripheral blood was collected serially from radiation-treated patients at baseline and again at 2 weeks and 4 weeks after SBRT. Every patient had renal cell carcinoma of clear cell pathology. Genomic DNA for TCR sequencing was prepared using the QIAamp DNA Blood Mini Kit (Qiagen). Only samples passing all quality control checks were included in the analyses. TCR beta libraries were generated from genomic DNA with the immunoSEQ kit, following the manufacturer's recommendations. To prepare libraries, a first multiplex PCR with proprietary primers was run, followed by a second PCR that added unique barcodes, and a bead cleanup was done after each round. Each sample batch included a kit-provided positive control reaction and a negative control reaction. The final libraries were assessed on an Agilent 4200 TapeStation D1000 ScreenTape, pooled by volume, and quantified by qPCR. An Illumina NextSeq500 fitted with a MidOutput 150-cycle cartridge performed the sequencing, running 156 Read1 cycles and 15 Index1 cycles with the kit's custom primers. The pooled library was loaded at roughly 1 pM with around 22% PhiX control spiked in. The original methods were these. The vendor-processed data were analyzed in R, and a clonotype was defined as all T cells that share the same CDR3 nucleotide sequence. In the clone abundance analyses, frequencies were normalized to the 10,000 most abundant clones in each sample. Before analysis, public T cell clones were removed, and these numbered fewer than six per sample on average. An abundance difference of at least 32-fold between compartments was the criterion for calling clonotypes tumor-enriched or baseline blood-enriched. A beta-binomial differential abundance model was used to identify clonotypes that were expanded or contracted between blood time points. The Baroni-Urbani and Buser coefficient was used to measure tumor-blood repertoire similarity, and groups were compared with two-tailed Wilcoxon tests in R. TCRdb mirrors the immuneACCESS table, restricted to in-frame sequences. Some clones are absent from its copies; in checked studies, under half trace to an unresolved V gene, and the reason for the others is unknown. The DNA was the basis for D and trimming; V, J and clone size are from that table. This sample has roughly 61,000 clones in its table, and roughly 80% of those were observed once. More than 6.5% of the sample goes to the ten largest clones.

Via the germline V gene, CDR1 is SGHRS and CDR2 YFSETQ. CDR3 length: 15 amino acids, cysteine to phenylalanine. The DNA shown is the 45-base CDR3, in frame from base 1. The clonotype originates from a man between 60 and 75 years old with renal cell carcinoma. The source was blood, collected from a patient whose treatment included radiotherapy and nephrectomy. The V gene is TRBV5-1 and the J gene is TRBJ1-1, with the D segment identity uncertain. The DNA sequence follows: TGCGCCTGCAGACCGACGGCGGGTATGAACACTGAAGCTTTCTTT. Its protein reads: CACRPTAGMNTEAFF.